This TCR delta chain was identified during a study of γδ T cells in repeated Plasmodium falciparum infection. Study results and limitations: Many TCRgamma sequences overlapped between individuals in stable Vgamma9/Vdelta2+ repertoires. Malian donors came from one small rural village, predominantly one ethnic group.

TCRdb redid the clone calls on the multiplex PCR reads with CATT. The table includes 80,000 to 95,000 delta-chain clones, 1.4% detected once. Germline V gene data show CDR1 as TSWWSYY and CDR2 as QGS. The CDR3 is made up of 19 amino acids. V lost 2 bases and J lost 2; bases outside the gene matches: 13. This clone turned up a few times. Its antigen remains unidentified. The amino acid sequence in TCRdb belongs to a much larger clone and departs from this DNA's translation at residue 6, likely a sequencing read error; the sequence shown is translated from the DNA. Flow sorting of PBMC yielded separate Vgamma9/Vdelta2+ and Vdelta2-negative gammadelta T cell populations for bulk repertoire analysis.

The material sequenced was gamma-delta T cells from blood. The TCR originated in a pool of human donors (malaria-infected and uninfected, not separated). The J gene is TRDJ1, the V gene TRDV1; TRDD3 matches 11 bases. TCRdb is silent on the J gene; assignment here came from matching the DNA to germline. The CDR3 sequence is CALGEFLGGGYAWTDKLIF. The CDR3 DNA reads TGTGCTCTTGGGGAATTCCTAGGTGGGGGATACGCTTGGACCGATAAACTCATCTTT.